The 30 T cell receptor beta chains given below trace back to one sample, sequenced in a study of kidney transplant recipient with SARS-CoV-2 infection. In TCRdb, the reads were re-called with MiXCR into one record per CDR3 protein. The table lists roughly 250,000 distinct CDR3 sequences, under 30% of them singletons. The specimen comprised a blood sample, sampled at baseline and on day 111 from a kidney transplant recipient. All receptors derive from a male patient in his thirties who had COVID-19 and was a kidney transplant recipient. Some T cells may be transferred from the graft donor.

On this clonotype itself: A much larger clone differs by one base, so this may be a read error. The CDR3 nucleotides read TGTGCCAGCAGCTCGAGACGTAGCTCCCACAATGAGCAGTTCTTC. The encoded protein is CASSSRRSSHNEQFF. V usage is TRBV7-9 and J usage is TRBJ2-1; D gene ambiguous. From germline, CDR1 is SEHNR and CDR2 FQNEAQ (reference sequence). The CDR3 loop spans 15 amino acids.

This clonotype occurred many times. The rearrangement links TRBV3-2 to TRBJ2-4. TRBV3-2 is marked as a pseudogene. CDR3 length: 14 residues. In DNA, the CDR3 is TGTGCCAGCAGCCAAGAGAATGCCAAAAACATTCAGTACTTC. This encodes CASSQENAKNIQYF.

This clonotype occurred many times. V usage is TRBV7-3 and J usage is TRBJ2-7; 9 bases line up with TRBD2. V shed 2 bases, J shed 0 bases, and the junction held 2 bases outside the gene matches. Looked up from germline, CDR1 is SGHTA and CDR2 is FQGTGA. The CDR3 loop spans 15 amino acids. The CDR3 DNA follows: TGTGCCAGCAGCTTAGGTAGCGGGGGCTCCTACGAGCAGTACTTC. The encoded protein is CASSLGSGGSYEQYF.

With respect to this clonotype: An end of the junction differs from the germline gene, which may be a read error. This chain connects TRBV5-1 to TRBJ1-6; tentatively, D is TRBD1 (5 bases). The CDR3 has 14 residues. The germline gives CDR1 SGHRS, CDR2 YFSETQ. The CDR3 nucleotides read TGCGCCAACAGCCCAGGGCAGAATAATTCACCCCTCCACTTT. Translation gives CANSPGQNNSPLHF.

This clonotype was counted many times. The chain uses TRBV7-8 and TRBJ2-5, with TRBD2 identical over 11 bases. The CDR3 is 19 amino acids. V was pared by 5 bases and J by 1 base, with 15 bases of the junction left unmatched. The V gene's germline CDR1 is SGHVS and CDR2 FQNEAQ. As DNA, the CDR3 is TGTGCCAGCAGCCCCCGGAGGACTAGCGGGTCCGTCTCCCAAGAGACCCAGTACTTC. It encodes CASSPRRTSGSVSQETQYF.

As to this clonotype: This could be a read error, since a much larger clone is one nucleotide away. The V gene is TRBV3-2, the J gene TRBJ2-5; the table's D call, TRBD2, was not checked against the DNA. TRBV3-2 is shown as a pseudogene. This CDR3 has 14 amino acids. For the CDR3, the DNA is TGTGCCAGCAGCCATGCTAACGGGAGGAGGGAGCAGTACTTC. It is translated as CASSHANGRREQYF.

This clonotype was recorded at least ten times. The V gene is TRBV20-1, the J gene TRBJ1-5, with D perhaps matching TRBD1 (6 bases). This CDR3 contains 14 residues. V was cut by 4 bases and J by 4 bases, with 14 bases left in between. From germline, CDR1 is DFQATT and CDR2 SNEGSKA (reference sequence). The CDR3 sequence is CSATTGTRNQPQHF. CDR3 in DNA: TGCAGTGCTACTACCGGGACAAGAAATCAGCCCCAGCATTTT.

The sample holds many counts of this clonotype. The V gene is TRBV2, the J gene TRBJ2-3; D possibly matches TRBD1 or TRBD2 (5 bases each). CDR1 and CDR2 from the germline V gene are SNHLY and FYNNEI. V was shortened by 8 bases and J by 3 bases, with 9 bases between the two germline ends. The CDR3 covers 12 residues. The CDR3 DNA follows: TGTGCCAGCGAGGGGTATACAGATACGCAGTATTTT. It codes for CASEGYTDTQYF. Based on the CDR3 plus reference TRBV2 and TRBJ2-3, the full variable domain is EPEVTQTPSHQVTQMGQEVILRCVPISNHLYFYWYRQILGQKVEFLVSFYNNEISEKSEIFDDQFSVERPDGSNFTLKIRSTKLEDSAMYFCASEGYTDTQYFGPGTRLTVL.

This clonotype has a count of ten or more. The genes are TRBV5-5 and TRBJ1-2; D gene ambiguous. Per germline, CDR1 SGHKS and CDR2 YYEKEE (reference sequence). V lost 6 bases to trimming and J lost 4 bases, with 22 bases between them. The CDR3 totals 16 residues. Written as DNA, the CDR3 is TGTGCCAGCACCAGTGGTGTCTCGCGAAAGACCTATGGCTACACCTTC. Residues: CASTSGVSRKTYGYTF.

With regard to this clonotype: This clone may be a read error of a much larger clone one base away. The V gene is TRBV4-1, the J gene TRBJ2-7; weak D call: TRBD1 (5 bases). Per the germline V gene, CDR1 is MGHRA and CDR2 is YSYEKL. The CDR3 runs to 16 residues. Trimming took off 0 bases at V and 5 bases at J, with 17 bases between the two ends. The CDR3: CASSQDPRAQVHEQYF. Written as DNA, the CDR3 is TGCGCCAGCAGCCAAGATCCCAGGGCCCAGGTTCACGAGCAGTACTTC.

This clonotype appeared a few times. Relative to the germline gene, one junction end is altered; a read error may explain this. This chain joins TRBV18 and TRBJ1-4, with 7 bases that match TRBD1. The CDR3 spans 14 residues. The V gene's germline CDR1 is KGHSH and CDR2 LQKENI. CDR3 in amino acids: CANSRQGPNEKLFF. The DNA of the CDR3 is TGTGCCAACTCACGACAGGGACCTAATGAAAAACTGTTTTTT.

A note on this clonotype: A much more abundant neighbour one base away suggests this may be a read error. J is TRBJ1-3 and V is TRBV19; 8 bases map to TRBD1. J gave up 1 base and V 5 bases, and 4 bases lay outside the gene matches. The V gene's germline CDR1 is LNHDA and CDR2 SQIVND (reference sequence). CDR3 length: 15 amino acids. CDR3 sequence reads: CASSSTGGSGNTIYF. CDR3 nucleotides: TGTGCCAGTAGTTCTACAGGGGGATCTGGAAACACCATATATTTT.

This clonotype was seen repeatedly, ten times or more. J is TRBJ1-4 and V is TRBV27, with D hard to call. Trimming removed 3 bases at V and 12 bases at J, with 11 bases between. CDR3 length equals 12 residues. The germline V gene encodes CDR1 MNHEY and CDR2 SMNVEV (reference sequence). CDR3 amino acids: CASSFLGRELFF. DNA of the CDR3: TGTGCCAGCAGTTTCCTGGGCCGTGAACTGTTTTTT.

The table lists this clonotype with many counts. The chain is built from TRBV24-1 and TRBJ1-5; D is unresolved. In germline, CDR1 is KGHDR, CDR2 SFDVKD. There are 12 residues in the CDR3. The V end was cut by 4 bases, the J end by 7 bases, with 7 bases between. The CDR3 bases are TGTGCCACCAGTGAACATCGACAGCCCCAGCATTTT. It is translated as CATSEHRQPQHF.

This clonotype was found many times. J is TRBJ2-7 and V is TRBV19; TRBD1 is a possible D gene (6 bases). V was trimmed by 5 bases and J by 3 bases, leaving 11 bases between them. In germline, CDR1 is LNHDA, CDR2 SQIVND (reference sequence). The CDR3 loop spans 13 amino acids. CDR3 in amino acids: CASSPQGIYEQYF. The CDR3 region has the DNA TGTGCCAGTAGTCCCCAGGGGATCTACGAGCAGTACTTC. Using reference TRBV19 and TRBJ2-7 for the parts outside the CDR3, the full variable domain is DGGITQSPKYLFRKEGQNVTLSCEQNLNHDAMYWYRQDPGQGLRLIYYSQIVNDFQKGDIAEGYSVSREKKESFPLTVTSAQKNPTAFYLCASSPQGIYEQYFGPGTRLTVT.

This sequence joins TRBV5-4 and TRBJ1-2; tentative D call: TRBD1 (6 bases). Germline loops: CDR1 SGHNT, CDR2 YYREEE (reference sequence). The CDR3 totals 15 residues. V lost 0 bases and J lost 3, with 12 bases in between. Here the CDR3 reads CASSLGGATDYGYTF. The CDR3, as DNA: TGTGCCAGCAGCTTGGGGGGGGCCACGGACTATGGCTACACCTTC.

As DNA, the CDR3 is TGTGCCAGCAGCCTGACTAGCGGCGTGTACAATGAGCAGTTCTTC. As protein: CASSLTSGVYNEQFF. V usage is TRBV6-5 and J usage is TRBJ2-1; TRBD2 matches 9 bases. V lost 6 bases, J lost 4 bases, and 7 bases stayed unmatched. Germline CDR1 MNHEY, CDR2 SVGAGI. This CDR3 is built from 15 residues.

This clonotype was detected ten times or more. The rearrangement links TRBV5-1 to TRBJ1-2, with D possibly being TRBD1 (5 bases). Germline V CDR1 and CDR2: SGHRS, YFSETQ. V shed 7 bases and J shed 4 bases, with 23 bases lying between them. This CDR3 has 16 amino acids. This CDR3 is CASHTGSVRKTYGYTF. CDR3 sequence (DNA): TGCGCCAGCCACACAGGATCGGTTCGAAAGACCTATGGCTACACCTTC.

The chain combines TRBV12-3 or TRBV12-4 with TRBJ2-3, with 10 bases matching TRBD2. CDR3 length equals 15 residues. The junction had 5 bases not matched to a gene; V was cut back by 6 bases and J by 2 bases. The CDR3 sequence: CASSKAGGHTDTQYF. CDR3 nucleotide sequence: TGTGCCAGCAGCAAAGCGGGGGGGCACACAGATACGCAGTATTTT.

As concerns this clonotype: A single base separates this from a much larger clone, so it may be a read error. This sequence joins TRBV27 and TRBJ2-3, with 8 bases fitting TRBD2. In germline, CDR1 is MNHEY, CDR2 SMNVEV (reference sequence). The CDR3 spans 15 residues. Trimming cost V 5 bases and J 3 bases; bases outside gene matches: 7. CDR3 protein: CASSRSAGVTDTQYF. The CDR3 DNA follows: TGTGCCAGCAGTCGTTCAGCGGGAGTGACAGATACGCAGTATTTT.

This sequence joins TRBV5-4 and TRBJ2-2; D gene unclear. Per the germline V gene, CDR1 is SGHNT and CDR2 is YYREEE (reference sequence). The CDR3 is 14 amino acids. CDR3: CTASPADNTGELFF. The CDR3 coding sequence is TGTACCGCCTCTCCGGCTGACAACACCGGGGAGCTGTTTTTT.

This clonotype was detected ten times or more. The V gene is TRBV29-1, the J gene TRBJ1-2, with D hard to call. Germline V lookup: CDR1 SQVTM, CDR2 ANQGSEA. V lost 4 bases and J lost 4, with 10 bases in between. The CDR3 spans 12 residues. CDR3 in DNA: TGCAGCGTTGTGAGGGCAACCTATGGCTACACCTTC. It specifies CSVVRATYGYTF. Full variable domain (missing parts from reference TRBV29-1 and TRBJ1-2): SAVISQKPSRDICQRGTSLTIQCQVDSQVTMMFWYRQQPGQSLTLIATANQGSEATYESGFVIDKFPISRPNLTFSTLTVSNMSPEDSSIYLCSVVRATYGYTFGSGTRLTVV.

Many counts were recorded for this clonotype. J is TRBJ2-6 and V is TRBV8-2. TRBV8-2 represents a pseudogene. CDR3 length: 17 amino acids. This CDR3 reads CGRGGRITQSRANVLTF. CDR3 DNA: TGTGGCAGAGGTGGCAGGATAACACAAAGTCGGGCCAACGTCCTGACTTTC.

This clonotype was recorded many times. The V gene is TRBV7-9, the J gene TRBJ2-3, with D perhaps matching TRBD2 (6 bases). The CDR3 has 15 amino acids. Trimming took off 8 bases at V and 1 base at J, with 16 bases between the two ends. Germline V gene sequence: CDR1 SEHNR, CDR2 FQNEAQ (reference sequence). The DNA for the CDR3 is TGTGCCAGCCAGCCGGGAGTTTTGGGCACAGATACGCAGTATTTT. Its protein is CASQPGVLGTDTQYF.

Of note for this clonotype: A much larger clone is a single base away; this may be a read error. This chain uses TRBV5-5 with TRBJ1-2; D ambiguous. The CDR3 covers 16 residues. V lost 7 bases, J lost 7 bases, and 26 bases lay in between. CDR1 and CDR2 from the germline V gene are SGHKS and YYEKEE (reference sequence). In DNA, the CDR3 is TGTGCCAGCCCGGTTTCTGTCTCGCGAAAGACCTGTGGCTACACCTTC. This sequence encodes CASPVSVSRKTCGYTF. Supplemented by reference TRBV5-5 and TRBJ1-2, the full variable domain reads DAGVTQSPTHLIKTRGQQVTLRCSPISGHKSVSWYQQVLGQGPQFIFQYYEKEERGRGNFPDRFSARQFPNYSSELNVNALLLGDSALYLCASPVSVSRKTCGYTFGSGTRLTVV.

This clonotype occurred many times. CDR3 nucleotides: TGTGCCAGCAGCAGTCCTACCACCCTTCGAAAGACCTATGGCTACACCTTC. This encodes CASSSPTTLRKTYGYTF. This sequence joins TRBV3-1 and TRBJ1-2; D not certain. V lost 5 bases and J 4 bases, leaving 23 bases between the germline ends. This CDR3 has 17 residues. Germline CDR1 LGHDT, CDR2 YNNKEL (reference sequence).

The sample holds many counts of this clonotype. The J gene is TRBJ2-1, the V gene TRBV7-3, with 9 nucleotides matching TRBD2. This CDR3 is built from 16 residues. Germline V lookup: CDR1 SGHTA, CDR2 FQGTGA. V shed 2 bases, J shed 5 bases, and the junction held 7 bases outside the gene matches. Written as DNA, the CDR3 is TGTGCCAGCAGCTTAGACGGTAGCGGGGGAAACAATGAGCAGTTCTTC. Protein sequence: CASSLDGSGGNNEQFF.

In its sample, this clonotype was seen many times. V is TRBV4-3 and J is TRBJ1-2; D is undetermined. The germline V gene encodes CDR1 LGHNA and CDR2 YSLEER. The CDR3 totals 17 residues. V was pared by 5 bases and J by 4 bases, with 23 bases between. The DNA of the CDR3 is TGCGCCAGCAGCGGATTGAAAGGACGTCGAAAGACCTATGGCTACACCTTC. Its protein product is CASSGLKGRRKTYGYTF.

Turning to this clonotype: With a much larger clone just one base away, this may be a read error. CDR3 protein: CASSSRRLAGTHNEQYF. DNA of the CDR3: TGTGCCAGCAGTTCTAGAAGACTAGCGGGAACTCACAATGAGCAGTACTTC. The rearrangement uses TRBV2 and TRBJ2-1; 11 bases match TRBD2. The tail of the sequence fits TRBJ2-7 better, so the J call may be wrong. CDR1 and CDR2 (germline): SNHLY, FYNNEI. This CDR3 contains 17 residues.

Comment on this clonotype: One base away lies a much larger clone, so this may be a sequencing read error. The chain carries TRBV19 and TRBJ1-1, with 7 bases fitting TRBD1. The CDR3 consists of 14 residues. The junction had 12 bases not matched to a gene; V was cut back by 8 bases and J by 6 bases. The germline gives CDR1 LNHDA, CDR2 SQIVND (reference sequence). CDR3 loop: CASQTGAGASEAFF. The CDR3 region has the DNA TGTGCCAGTCAAACAGGGGCCGGGGCATCTGAAGCTTTCTTT.